This entry lists 27 T cell receptor beta chains sequenced from one sample in a study of shared clonotypes between healthy human individuals. Data came from immunoSEQ multiplex PCR; TCRdb stores just in-frame clones and leaves some out. The sample holds approximately 2.5 million clones, roughly nine tenths seen once. The specimen sequenced was naive CD4+ T cells sorted from blood. Indicated subset: CD45RA+ positively selected. The source is a man between 18 and 35 years old in good health.

The chain carries TRBV25-1 and TRBJ1-2; D gene ambiguous. V shed 4 bases and J shed 4 bases, with 7 bases lying between them. Per the germline V gene, CDR1 is MGHDK and CDR2 is SYGVNS. The CDR3 is made up of 12 amino acids. CDR3 protein: CASSAVGYGYTF. The CDR3 nucleotides are TGTGCCAGCAGTGCCGTAGGCTATGGCTACACCTTC.

This clone came up a few times. The J gene is TRBJ1-1, the V gene TRBV29-1; D gene ambiguous. The CDR3 is 12 amino acids. Trimming removed 8 bases at V and 1 base at J, with 11 bases between. Germline loops: CDR1 SQVTM, CDR2 ANQGSEA. Written as DNA, the CDR3 is TGCAGCTCTTCGACCCGGAACACTGAAGCTTTCTTT. It specifies CSSSTRNTEAFF.

This chain uses TRBV7-9 with TRBJ2-5, with TRBD1 matching over 9 bases. Germline lookup yields CDR1 SEHNR and CDR2 FQNEAQ (reference sequence). The CDR3 loop spans 15 amino acids. J gave up 1 base and V 5 bases, and 5 bases lay outside the gene matches. The CDR3 sequence is CASSPQGQGQETQYF. In nucleotides, the CDR3 is TGTGCCAGCAGCCCGCAGGGACAGGGCCAAGAGACCCAGTACTTC.

V gene TRBV5-1 combines with J gene TRBJ1-6; 7 bases line up with TRBD1. J was trimmed by 5 bases and V by 4 bases; bases with no gene match: 6. Per germline, CDR1 SGHRS and CDR2 YFSETQ. The CDR3 contains 15 residues. CDR3 nucleotide sequence: TGCGCCAGCAGCCGGGAGACAGGGAATAATTCACCCCTCCACTTT. Its translation is CASSRETGNNSPLHF.

The rearrangement links TRBV4-3 to TRBJ1-5; D possibly corresponds to TRBD1 (6 bases). The CDR3 is 15 residues long. Germline-derived CDR1 and CDR2 are LGHNA and YSLEER. V lost 0 bases, J lost 7 bases, and 13 bases lay in between. For the CDR3, the DNA is TGCGCCAGCAGCCAAGATGGAGGGGGTGGCCAGCCCCAGCATTTT. Its protein is CASSQDGGGGQPQHF.

J is TRBJ2-5 and V is TRBV12-5; unclear D gene. V was shortened by 1 base and J by 3 bases, with 3 bases between the two germline ends. Germline V gene sequence: CDR1 LGHNT, CDR2 FRNRAP. The CDR3 loop spans 12 amino acids. CDR3 in amino acids: CASGLDEETQYF. Here the CDR3 DNA reads TGTGCTAGTGGTTTGGACGAAGAGACCCAGTACTTC.

The chain links TRBV29-1 to TRBJ1-1, with D perhaps TRBD1 (5 bases). The length of the CDR3 is 12 residues. Trimming removed 3 bases from V and 4 bases from J, with 9 bases in between. Germline V gives CDR1 SQVTM, CDR2 ANQGSEA. This CDR3 reads CSVDSGLTEAFF. The CDR3 DNA sequence: TGCAGCGTTGATTCGGGGCTCACTGAAGCTTTCTTT.

The V call is TRBV7-2, the J call TRBJ2-4; no clear D. Germline assignment: CDR1 SGHTA and CDR2 FQGNSA. The CDR3 runs 12 residues. V was clipped by 1 base and J by 7 bases, with 5 bases between them. CDR3 sequence: CASSLERNIQYF. The CDR3 bases are TGTGCCAGCAGCTTAGAGAGGAACATTCAGTACTTC.

V gene TRBV10-3 combines with J gene TRBJ2-1; TRBD2 matches at 12 bases. The junction had 7 bases not matched to a gene; V was cut back by 10 bases and J by 9 bases. Germline assignment: CDR1 ENHRY and CDR2 SYGVKD. This CDR3 has 13 amino acids. CDR3 in DNA: TGTGCCACATCTAGCGGGGGGGGCGGTGAGCAGTTCTTC. Its translation: CATSSGGGGEQFF.

This clone came up once. The chain recombines TRBV5-1 with TRBJ1-1; D is possibly TRBD1 (5 bases). The CDR3 runs to 15 residues. V lost 0 bases to trimming and J lost 7 bases, with 16 bases between them. Germline V lookup: CDR1 SGHRS, CDR2 YFSETQ. For the CDR3, the DNA is TGCGCCAGCAGCTTGGAGAGGCCCGGGGCGGGTGAAGCTTTCTTT. Translating gives CASSLERPGAGEAFF.

V and J are TRBV6-5 and TRBJ2-3; 9 bases align to TRBD2. This CDR3 comprises 16 residues. J gave up 6 bases and V 0 bases, and 7 bases lay outside the gene matches. Germline V gene lookup returns CDR1 MNHEY and CDR2 SVGAGI. The CDR3 reads CASSYSPSGTLDTQYF. DNA of the CDR3: TGTGCCAGCAGTTACTCGCCTAGCGGGACCTTGGATACGCAGTATTTT.

Turning to this clone: The sample has other DNA sequences that encode this CDR3 too. The rearrangement links TRBV18 to TRBJ2-1; D gene uncertain. Germline V gene data show CDR1 as KGHSH and CDR2 as LQKENI. V was trimmed by 1 base and J by 4 bases, leaving 5 bases between them. This CDR3 region has 13 residues. As DNA, the CDR3 is TGTGCCAGCTCACCACTCAGTTACAATGAGCAGTTCTTC. Encoded protein: CASSPLSYNEQFF. Combining the CDR3 with reference TRBV18 and TRBJ2-1 gives the whole variable domain NAGVMQNPRHLVRRRGQEARLRCSPMKGHSHVYWYRQLPEEGLKFMVYLQKENIIDESGMPKERFSAEFPKEGPSILRIQQVVRGDSAAYFCASSPLSYNEQFFGPGTRLTVL.

This chain connects TRBV4-3 to TRBJ2-3, with 7 bases lining up with TRBD2. Trimming at V came to 0 bases and at J to 1 base, leaving 4 bases not matched to a gene. CDR1 LGHNA and CDR2 YSLEER come from the germline V gene. The length of the CDR3 is 16 residues. CDR3 in amino acids: CASSQDSGGGTDTQYF. CDR3 sequence (DNA): TGCGCCAGCAGCCAAGATTCGGGAGGCGGCACAGATACGCAGTATTTT.

The CDR3 bases are TGTGCCAGTAGAGTTCGGACAGGAACGAACACCGGGGAGCTGTTTTTT. Encoded protein: CASRVRTGTNTGELFF. This sequence joins TRBV19 and TRBJ2-2; 7 bases align to TRBD1. The V gene's germline CDR1 is LNHDA and CDR2 SQIVND (reference sequence). The CDR3 has 16 residues. V shed 6 bases and J 0 bases; nucleotides not matched to a gene: 7.

The rearrangement uses TRBV10-3 and TRBJ2-5; D is ambiguous. The V and J ends lost 3 bases and 5 bases respectively, with 13 bases between them. In germline, CDR1 is ENHRY, CDR2 SYGVKD. The CDR3 spans 14 residues. The CDR3 bases are TGTGCCATCAGTGACGACCCAAGGGCGGAGACCCAGTACTTC. Residues: CAISDDPRAETQYF.

The rearrangement uses TRBV19 and TRBJ2-7; the match to TRBD1 covers 10 bases. The CDR3 consists of 16 residues. CDR1 and CDR2 (germline): LNHDA, SQIVND (reference sequence). V lost 4 bases, J lost 2 bases, and 8 bases stayed unmatched. The CDR3 sequence: CASSSRPGQGPYEQYF. CDR3 DNA sequence: TGTGCCAGTAGTAGCCGCCCGGGACAGGGGCCCTACGAGCAGTACTTC. Full variable domain (missing parts from reference TRBV19 and TRBJ2-7): DGGITQSPKYLFRKEGQNVTLSCEQNLNHDAMYWYRQDPGQGLRLIYYSQIVNDFQKGDIAEGYSVSREKKESFPLTVTSAQKNPTAFYLCASSSRPGQGPYEQYFGPGTRLTVT.

The genes are TRBV5-6 and TRBJ1-1; weak D call: TRBD1 (5 bases). V was trimmed by 4 bases and J by 3 bases, leaving 13 bases between them. This CDR3 is built from 14 residues. CDR1 SGHDT and CDR2 YYEEEE come from the germline V gene. CDR3 sequence (DNA): TGTGCCAGCAGCGCGGGACGGAAAGACACTGAAGCTTTCTTT. The encoded protein is CASSAGRKDTEAFF. The full variable domain, completed using reference TRBV5-6 and TRBJ1-1, is DAGVTQSPTHLIKTRGQQVTLRCSPKSGHDTVSWYQQALGQGPQFIFQYYEEEERQRGNFPDRFSGHQFPNYSSELNVNALLLGDSALYLCASSAGRKDTEAFFGQGTRLTVV.

The rearrangement joins TRBV2 to TRBJ2-5, with 7 bases matching TRBD2. The CDR3 runs 14 residues. Germline-derived CDR1 and CDR2 are SNHLY and FYNNEI. The V and J ends lost 3 bases and 3 bases, in that order; junction bases with no gene match: 4. CDR3 loop: CASSETSREETQYF. For the CDR3, the DNA is TGTGCCAGCAGTGAGACTAGCAGGGAAGAGACCCAGTACTTC.

The chain employs TRBV29-1 and TRBJ1-3; 8 bases map to TRBD1. The germline V gene has CDR1 SQVTM and CDR2 ANQGSEA. This CDR3 is built from 14 residues. V lost 4 bases and J lost 3; bases outside the gene matches: 5. CDR3 bases: TGCAGCGTTGTCCAGGGGACAGGTGGAAACACCATATATTTT. It yields the protein CSVVQGTGGNTIYF.

This chain links TRBV10-3 with TRBJ2-3, with 7 positions matching TRBD2. The J segment lost 4 bases and the V segment lost 7 bases, leaving 5 bases of the junction unmatched. Germline V gives CDR1 ENHRY, CDR2 SYGVKD. The CDR3 is 13 amino acids. The CDR3 sequence: CAINGGGPDTQYF. CDR3 DNA: TGTGCCATCAACGGGGGAGGGCCAGATACGCAGTATTTT.

This clone has just one count. This chain links TRBV5-5 with TRBJ1-2, with TRBD1 matching 10 bases. Germline CDR1 is SGHKS and CDR2 is YYEKEE (reference sequence). V lost 0 bases to trimming and J lost 5 bases; unmatched junction nucleotides: 4. This CDR3 has 15 residues. This CDR3 is CASSLAGQGGYGYTF. The CDR3 DNA is TGTGCCAGCAGCTTGGCTGGACAGGGGGGTTATGGCTACACCTTC.

This clone was seen just once. This chain connects TRBV4-3 to TRBJ2-2; a possible D gene is TRBD1 (6 bases). Trimming left V 6 bases short and J 0 bases short, with 11 bases between. The CDR3 covers 15 residues. Germline-derived CDR1 and CDR2 are LGHNA and YSLEER. CDR3 sequence: CASSPWGPNTGELFF. The DNA of the CDR3 is TGCGCCAGCAGTCCGTGGGGGCCGAACACCGGGGAGCTGTTTTTT.

The chain has TRBV28 and TRBJ2-6; D is ambiguous. Germline CDR1 MDHEN, CDR2 SYDVKM. This CDR3 is built from 15 residues. Trimming shortened V by 6 bases and J by 0 bases, and 9 bases separated the two germline ends. In DNA, the CDR3 is TGTGCCAGCAGGGGAACGCTCTCTGGGGCCAACGTCCTGACTTTC. Translating gives CASRGTLSGANVLTF.

V and J are TRBV5-1 and TRBJ2-5, with D possibly matching TRBD1 (6 bases). Germline assignment: CDR1 SGHRS and CDR2 YFSETQ. V lost 0 bases and J lost 5, with 14 bases in between. The CDR3 totals 15 residues. For the CDR3, the DNA is TGCGCCAGCAGCTTGGATTCCAGGGGTGGGGAGACCCAGTACTTC. It translates to CASSLDSRGGETQYF.

The V call is TRBV6-5, the J call TRBJ2-5; 9 positions match TRBD1. J gave up 5 bases and V 7 bases, and 11 bases lay outside the gene matches. The CDR3 runs to 15 residues. From germline, CDR1 is MNHEY and CDR2 SVGAGI. CDR3 sequence reads: CASKSRDRVWETQYF. DNA for the CDR3: TGTGCCAGCAAGAGCCGGGACAGGGTCTGGGAGACCCAGTACTTC.

The J gene is TRBJ2-7, the V gene TRBV4-3; D possibly corresponds to TRBD1 (5 bases). Germline CDR1 and CDR2: LGHNA and YSLEER. Trimming removed 0 bases from V and 5 bases from J, with 11 bases in between. The length of the CDR3 is 14 residues. The CDR3 here is CASSQDWTSNEQYF. CDR3 DNA: TGCGCCAGCAGCCAAGACTGGACATCCAACGAGCAGTACTTC.

This clone was found a few times. The chain couples TRBV21-1 to TRBJ2-7. TRBV21-1 is given as a pseudogene. The CDR3 loop spans 14 amino acids. CDR3 sequence reads: CASHLRAGSDEQYF. CDR3 DNA: TGTGCCAGCCATCTGCGGGCAGGGTCCGACGAGCAGTACTTC.